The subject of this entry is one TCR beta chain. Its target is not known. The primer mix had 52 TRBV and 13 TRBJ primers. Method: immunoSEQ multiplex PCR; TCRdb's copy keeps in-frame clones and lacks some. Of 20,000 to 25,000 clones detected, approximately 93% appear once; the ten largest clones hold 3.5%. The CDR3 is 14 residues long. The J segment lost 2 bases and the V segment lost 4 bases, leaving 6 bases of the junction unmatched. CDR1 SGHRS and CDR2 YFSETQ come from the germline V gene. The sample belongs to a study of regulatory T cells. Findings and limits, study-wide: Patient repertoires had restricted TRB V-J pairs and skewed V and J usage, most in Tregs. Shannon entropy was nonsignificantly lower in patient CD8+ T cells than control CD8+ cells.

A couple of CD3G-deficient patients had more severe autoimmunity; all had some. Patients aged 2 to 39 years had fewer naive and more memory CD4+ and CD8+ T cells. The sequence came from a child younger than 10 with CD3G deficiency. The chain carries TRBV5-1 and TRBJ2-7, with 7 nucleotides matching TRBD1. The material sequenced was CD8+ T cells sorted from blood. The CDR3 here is CASSPWTGPYEQYF. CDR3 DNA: TGCGCCAGCAGCCCATGGACAGGACCCTACGAGCAGTACTTC. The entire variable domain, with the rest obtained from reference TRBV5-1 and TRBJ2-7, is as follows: KAGVTQTPRYLIKTRGQQVTLSCSPISGHRSVSWYQQTPGQGLQFLFEYFSETQRNKGNFPGRFSGRQFSNSRSEMNVSTLELGDSALYLCASSPWTGPYEQYFGPGTRLTVT.